These 5 T cell receptor beta chains came from one sample sequenced in a study of T cells in Graves' hyperthyroidism and ophthalmopathy. Using RNA transcripts as the source, TCR beta CDR3 regions were amplified. HTBI primers were the set used in a first-round RT-PCR of the TCR CDR3. One entry per CDR3 protein results from TCRdb running MiXCR on the multiplex PCR reads. The sample lists 490,000 or so distinct CDR3 sequences, about 20% occurring once. Sequenced: blood. Receptor source: a woman in her 70s with Graves' ophthalmopathy.

The chain recombines TRBV27 with TRBJ1-6, with a weak D call TRBD1 (5 bases). Germline CDR1 is MNHEY and CDR2 is SMNVEV (reference sequence). CDR3 length: 14 residues. The V end lost 4 bases, the J end lost 7 bases, and 11 bases lay between the germline ends. CDR3 nucleotide sequence: TGTGCCAGCAGTTCGGGACGGCCGAATTCACCCCTCCACTTT. This encodes CASSSGRPNSPLHF.

Worth noting for this clonotype: This clone may be a read error of a much larger clone one base away. The chain employs TRBV24-1 and TRBJ1-2; a weak D match, TRBD1 (6 bases). CDR3 size: 12 residues. CDR1 is KGHDR, CDR2 SFDVKD, per germline. CDR3 DNA: TGTGCCACCAGCGGCGGACAGTACGGCTACGCCTTC. Its translation: CATSGGQYGYAF.

This chain joins TRBV28 and TRBJ1-2; D not resolved. V dropped 2 bases and J dropped 2 bases, with 6 bases sitting between them. Germline V gives CDR1 MDHEN, CDR2 SYDVKM. The CDR3 sequence is 13 residues long. The CDR3 loop is CASSLALNYGYTF. CDR3 DNA sequence: TGTGCCAGCAGTTTAGCTCTCAACTATGGCTACACCTTC.

This rearrangement joins TRBV11-1 to TRBJ2-3; a possible D gene is TRBD1 (5 bases). V was cut by 1 base and J by 11 bases, with 16 bases left in between. CDR1 and CDR2 from the germline V gene are SGHAT and FQDESV (reference sequence). The CDR3 is 14 amino acids. The CDR3 region has the DNA TGTGCCAGCAGCTTAGGTGGCTCCAGGGTCCAGCAGTATTTT. Translation: CASSLGGSRVQQYF.

This clonotype has at least ten counts. The V gene is TRBV6-1, the J gene TRBJ2-1; a weak D match, TRBD2 (6 bases). Trimming cost V 4 bases and J 0 bases, with 10 bases left between them. CDR1 is MNHNS and CDR2 is SASEGT in the germline V gene. This CDR3 region has 15 residues. In DNA form, the CDR3 reads TGTGCCAGCAGTGCGGGGGATCTCTCCTACAATGAGCAGTTCTTC. Protein: CASSAGDLSYNEQFF.